These 18 T cell receptor beta chains were all obtained from the same sample, sequenced in a study of shared clonotypes between healthy human individuals. Method: immunoSEQ multiplex PCR; TCRdb's copy keeps in-frame clones and lacks some. The sample yields approximately 470,000 clones, roughly 80% seen once. Sequenced sample: PBMCs. These receptors came from a woman aged 40 to 50 in good health. Some clones in this sample may be carry-over from other donors' samples.

The chain recombines TRBV25-1 with TRBJ2-5; possible D gene TRBD2, 6 bases. This CDR3 comprises 13 residues. The V end lost 4 bases, the J end lost 2 bases, and 8 bases lay between the germline ends. Looked up from germline, CDR1 is MGHDK and CDR2 is SYGVNS. Here the CDR3 reads CASSGLGQETQYF. CDR3 DNA: TGTGCCAGCAGTGGACTAGGACAAGAGACCCAGTACTTC.

The chain combines TRBV2 with TRBJ1-4; D gene uncertain. Trimming left V 9 bases short and J 8 bases short, with 13 bases between. Germline values: CDR1 SNHLY, CDR2 FYNNEI. This CDR3 spans 12 amino acids. The CDR3 coding sequence is TGTGCCAGTTCGGGTCCATACGAAAAACTGTTTTTT. This encodes CASSGPYEKLFF.

The chain uses TRBV6-6 and TRBJ2-3; D is undetermined. The CDR3 consists of 13 residues. The germline V and J ends were trimmed by 5 bases and 7 bases, with 13 bases remaining between them. Germline V CDR1 and CDR2: MNHNY, SVGAGI (reference sequence). DNA of the CDR3: TGTGCCAGCAGTGGTATGCGACTTAATACGCAGTATTTT. Protein: CASSGMRLNTQYF.

This clone was seen a single time. The genes are TRBV19 and TRBJ1-4; D not certain. The ends were cut back, 4 bases at V and 0 bases at J, with 3 bases in the middle. CDR3 size: 13 residues. Germline lookup yields CDR1 LNHDA and CDR2 SQIVND (reference sequence). Here the CDR3 DNA reads TGTGCCAGTAGTACCGCAACTAATGAAAAACTGTTTTTT. Translating it yields CASSTATNEKLFF.

The chain carries TRBV11-2 and TRBJ2-3; 13 bases align to TRBD2. From germline, CDR1 is SGHAT and CDR2 FQNNGV. V lost 6 bases and J lost 3; bases outside the gene matches: 12. CDR3 length equals 18 residues. This CDR3 reads CASSINFGLAGVTDTQYF. The DNA for the CDR3 is TGTGCCAGCAGTATTAATTTCGGACTAGCGGGAGTAACAGATACGCAGTATTTT.

The chain uses TRBV7-9 and TRBJ2-1; D unclear. V was pared by 8 bases and J by 0 bases, with 5 bases between. The germline V gene encodes CDR1 SEHNR and CDR2 FQNEAQ (reference sequence). This CDR3 is built from 12 residues. The CDR3 nucleotides are TGTGCCAGCCTCCGCTCCTACAATGAGCAGTTCTTC. This translates into CASLRSYNEQFF.

The chain carries TRBV30 and TRBJ1-2; D possibly corresponds to TRBD1 (5 bases). This CDR3 is built from 15 residues. Germline V gives CDR1 GTSNPN, CDR2 SVGIG (reference sequence). V was shortened by 2 bases and J by 2 bases, with 15 bases between the two germline ends. The CDR3: CAWSHDSRRNYGYTF. CDR3 nucleotides: TGTGCCTGGAGTCACGACAGCCGAAGAAACTATGGCTACACCTTC.

As for this clone: A single base is all that separates this from a far larger clone, so a read error is likely. Written as DNA, the CDR3 is TGCGCCAGCAGGCGGGGGAAGTTTGAGACCCAGTACTTC. Translated: CASRRGKFETQYF. The V gene is TRBV10-2, the J gene TRBJ2-5; 7 nucleotides agree with TRBD2. Germline trimming cut 6 bases from V and 5 bases from J; bases unmatched to any gene: 6. Germline CDR1 WSHSY, CDR2 SAAADI. The CDR3 totals 13 residues.

This clone was seen a single time. A much larger clone sits a single nucleotide away, making a read error possible. Because the CDR3 is missing its conserved closing phenylalanine or tryptophan, this is likely a read error. This chain uses TRBV11-3 with TRBJ2-7; 7 bases are a match to TRBD1. After removal of 6 bases from V and 4 bases from J, the junction contained 12 bases not matched to a gene. The CDR3 has 15 residues. Germline assignment: CDR1 SGHNT and CDR2 YENEEA. The CDR3 here is CASRPTGLFPYEQYS. CDR3 bases: TGTGCCAGCAGACCGACAGGGCTTTTCCCATACGAGCAGTACTCC.

The gene calls are TRBV2 and TRBJ1-5, with a weak D call TRBD1 (5 bases). Trimming stripped 2 bases from V and 4 bases from J, with 6 bases between. In germline, CDR1 is SNHLY, CDR2 FYNNEI. CDR3 length: 13 amino acids. In nucleotides, the CDR3 is TGTGCCAGCAGTGAATCAGGGAATCAGCCCCAGCATTTT. Translated, it gives CASSESGNQPQHF.

The DNA for the CDR3 is TGTGCCAGCAGCGTAGACGTTGGGACAGGGTCATACAATGAGCAGTTCTTC. The encoded protein is CASSVDVGTGSYNEQFF. The gene calls are TRBV9 and TRBJ2-1; TRBD1 matches 9 bases. CDR1 and CDR2 (germline): SGDLS, YYNGEE. The J segment lost 4 bases and the V segment lost 0 bases, leaving 8 bases of the junction unmatched. The CDR3 extends over 17 amino acids.

V gene TRBV5-1 combines with J gene TRBJ2-7, with a tentative D call TRBD2 (5 bases). V was shortened by 5 bases and J by 6 bases, with 24 bases between the two germline ends. There are 16 residues in the CDR3. From germline, CDR1 is SGHRS and CDR2 YFSETQ. This chain's CDR3 is CASSCYGNCSNSEQYF. CDR3 sequence (DNA): TGCGCCAGCAGTTGTTACGGGAACTGCAGTAACTCCGAGCAGTACTTC.

The chain recombines TRBV5-6 with TRBJ1-1; 9 bases map to TRBD1. The V gene end was trimmed by 4 bases and the J gene end by 4 bases; junction bases not matched to a gene: 14. The CDR3 is 17 residues long. Germline loops: CDR1 SGHDT, CDR2 YYEEEE. CDR3 DNA sequence: TGTGCCAGCAGCGACCTCGGGACAGGGCACGCGAGCACTGAAGCTTTCTTT. This encodes CASSDLGTGHASTEAFF.

V and J are TRBV9 and TRBJ1-1, with a tentative D call TRBD1 (5 bases). CDR3 size: 14 residues. Trimming took 3 bases from V and 0 from J, leaving 9 bases between them. Germline lookup yields CDR1 SGDLS and CDR2 YYNGEE. The CDR3 spells CASSAGHLNTEAFF. The DNA for the CDR3 is TGTGCCAGCAGCGCCGGACATCTGAACACTGAAGCTTTCTTT. Looking up the rest from reference TRBV9 and TRBJ1-1 gives the full variable domain: DSGVTQTPKHLITATGQRVTLRCSPRSGDLSVYWYQQSLDQGLQFLIQYYNGEERAKGNILERFSAQQFPDLHSELNLSSLELGDSALYFCASSAGHLNTEAFFGQGTRLTVV.

The rearrangement joins TRBV19 to TRBJ2-1; D could derive from TRBD1 or TRBD2 (6 bases each). The CDR3 contains 14 residues. Deletions cut 3 bases from V and 5 bases from J, with 11 bases between. The V gene's germline CDR1 is LNHDA and CDR2 SQIVND (reference sequence). The CDR3 here is CASSMGGGNNEQFF. The CDR3 bases are TGTGCCAGTAGTATGGGGGGCGGAAACAATGAGCAGTTCTTC. Together with reference TRBV19 and TRBJ2-1, the CDR3 gives the full variable domain: DGGITQSPKYLFRKEGQNVTLSCEQNLNHDAMYWYRQDPGQGLRLIYYSQIVNDFQKGDIAEGYSVSREKKESFPLTVTSAQKNPTAFYLCASSMGGGNNEQFFGPGTRLTVL.

Note on this clone: A far larger clone lies a single base away; this is likely a read error. This chain connects TRBV2 to TRBJ2-3; perhaps TRBD2 as D (5 bases). Germline V gene sequence: CDR1 SNHLY, CDR2 FYNNEI. Trimming removed 6 bases from V and 4 bases from J, with 5 bases in between. This CDR3 region has 11 residues. The CDR3 DNA reads as TGTGCCAGCAGGCGGGCAGATACGCAGTATTTT. Its translation: CASRRADTQYF.

V gene TRBV27 combines with J gene TRBJ2-5; 9 nucleotides line up with TRBD1. J lost 4 bases, V lost 6 bases, and 9 bases had no gene match. This CDR3 has 15 residues. CDR1 is MNHEY, CDR2 SMNVEV, per germline (reference sequence). The CDR3: CASRPNRGPGETQYF. The CDR3 DNA reads TGTGCCAGCAGGCCAAACAGGGGGCCGGGAGAGACCCAGTACTTC.

This clone occurred many times. The chain uses TRBV29-1 and TRBJ2-1; D remains ambiguous. Germline-derived CDR1 and CDR2 are SQVTM and ANQGSEA. V dropped 3 bases and J dropped 8 bases, with 17 bases sitting between them. The CDR3 loop spans 14 amino acids. The CDR3 region has the DNA TGCAGCGTTGAGGGCCTAGACCCTGTTGATGAGCAGTTCTTC. Its translation: CSVEGLDPVDEQFF.